This entry lists 32 T cell receptor beta chains sequenced from one sample in a study of vaccination effects on CD4 cells after COVID-19. These receptors' targets are unknown. The assay was immunoSEQ multiplex PCR, and TCRdb's table has in-frame clones only and misses some. The repertoire includes about 59,000 clones, 75% to 85% of them detected once, and 2% sits in the top ten. Antigen-specific CD4+ T cells were expanded (with viral peptide pools) by the ViraFEST assay ahead of sequencing. The culture ran for 10 days, and then CD4+ T cells were isolated. Participants were vaccinated with two doses of either the BNT162b2 or mRNA-1273 vaccine. The sample consisted of CD4+ T cells from PBMCs cultured with HCoV-OC43 spike peptides, taken after COVID-19 vaccination. Described subset: HCoV-OC43 spike overlapping peptide pool stimulation. These receptors all stem from a human donor who received a COVID-19 vaccine.

The J gene is TRBJ1-1, the V gene TRBV6-5; a possible D gene is TRBD1 (5 bases). This CDR3 comprises 14 residues. CDR1 MNHEY and CDR2 SVGAGI come from the germline V gene. V was cut by 6 bases and J by 2 bases, with 13 bases left in between. The CDR3 DNA reads TGTGCCAGCAGACCCCCCCAGGGAAACACTGAAGCTTTCTTT. This encodes CASRPPQGNTEAFF.

The count of this clone is one. This rearrangement joins TRBV6-5 to TRBJ2-7, with D unresolved. Germline CDR1 MNHEY, CDR2 SVGAGI. The CDR3 extends over 15 amino acids. The V and J ends lost 6 bases and 0 bases respectively, with 15 bases between them. For the CDR3, the DNA is TGTGCCAGCAGACCTCGCGGATCCCTCTCCTACGAGCAGTACGTC. Encoded protein: CASRPRGSLSYEQYV.

This clone appeared once. The chain recombines TRBV18 with TRBJ1-4; D is perhaps TRBD1 (5 bases). CDR3 length equals 13 residues. The ends were cut back, 4 bases at V and 5 bases at J, with 8 bases in the middle. Germline V gene lookup returns CDR1 KGHSH and CDR2 LQKENI. In nucleotides, the CDR3 is TGTGCCAGCTCACGCTGGACAAATGAAAAACTGTTTTTT. Translated: CASSRWTNEKLFF.

The V and J genes are TRBV6-6 and TRBJ1-1, with D hard to call. The CDR3 length is 18 residues. V shed 5 bases and J shed 6 bases, with 28 bases lying between them. The germline gives CDR1 MNHNY, CDR2 SVGAGI (reference sequence). CDR3 in DNA: TGTGCCAGCAGTCGATATGGGAACCGCTTCTCTGGTCGACCTGAAGCTTTCTTT. Translation gives CASSRYGNRFSGRPEAFF.

In its sample, this clone was seen once. V usage is TRBV4-1 and J usage is TRBJ1-1; 9 bases are a match to TRBD1. Germline CDR1 reads MGHRA; CDR2 reads YSYEKL. V gave up 1 base and J gave up 0 bases; unmatched junction bases: 6. CDR3 size: 17 residues. This CDR3 reads CASSQGTGANMNTEAFF. CDR3 in DNA: TGCGCCAGCAGCCAAGGGACAGGGGCCAATATGAACACTGAAGCTTTCTTT.

This clone was counted only a few times. The chain couples TRBV3-1 (or the pseudogene TRBV3-2) to TRBJ2-1; 9 bases fit TRBD1. The length of the CDR3 is 15 residues. Germline loops: CDR1 LGHDT, CDR2 YNNKEL (reference sequence). V shed 5 bases, J shed 4 bases, and the junction held 6 bases outside the gene matches. CDR3 residues: CASSYSGQGYNEQFF. In nucleotides, the CDR3 is TGTGCCAGCAGCTACTCAGGACAGGGGTACAATGAGCAGTTCTTC.

The chain uses TRBV7-3 and TRBJ2-1, with 15 bases identical to TRBD2. V shed 5 bases, J shed 4 bases, and the junction held 3 bases outside the gene matches. The CDR3 is 16 residues long. Germline CDR1 is SGHTA and CDR2 is FQGTGA. The CDR3 region has the DNA TGTGCCAGCAGCCGGACTAGCGGGGGGGAATACAATGAGCAGTTCTTC. Translating gives CASSRTSGGEYNEQFF. Complete variable domain (other parts from reference TRBV7-3 and TRBJ2-1): GAGVSQTPSNKVTEKGKYVELRCDPISGHTALYWYRQSLGQGPEFLIYFQGTGAADDSGLPNDRFFAVRPEGSVSTLKIQRTERGDSAVYLCASSRTSGGEYNEQFFGPGTRLTVL.

The chain is built from TRBV7-3 and TRBJ2-5; TRBD1 might be the D (5 bases). V lost 5 bases and J lost 2, with 9 bases in between. This CDR3 region has 13 residues. CDR1 is SGHTA, CDR2 FQGTGA, per germline. Here the CDR3 reads CASSPGHQETQYF. Written as DNA, the CDR3 is TGTGCCAGCAGCCCCGGACATCAAGAGACCCAGTACTTC.

The chain is built from TRBV28 and TRBJ1-4; unclear D gene. Between the trimmed V and J ends, which lost 6 bases and 0 bases, there was a span of 11 bases. Germline CDR1 MDHEN, CDR2 SYDVKM. The CDR3 spans 15 residues. Here the CDR3 reads CASRDTPATNEKLFF. Here the CDR3 DNA reads TGTGCCAGCAGAGATACACCCGCAACTAATGAAAAACTGTTTTTT.

J is TRBJ2-3 and V is TRBV19; tentatively, D is TRBD2 (7 bases). The CDR3 spans 15 residues. V was shortened by 5 bases and J by 0 bases, with 12 bases between the two germline ends. CDR1 is LNHDA and CDR2 is SQIVND in the germline V gene (reference sequence). CDR3 in amino acids: CASSHGGLSTDTQYF. The CDR3 coding sequence is TGTGCCAGTAGTCACGGGGGGCTTAGCACAGATACGCAGTATTTT.

This sequence joins TRBV30 and TRBJ2-1; D is ambiguous. Germline CDR1 GTSNPN, CDR2 SVGIG (reference sequence). Deletions cut 4 bases from V and 6 bases from J, with 10 bases between. CDR3 length equals 12 residues. The CDR3 region is CAWTGSRNEQFF. The CDR3 bases are TGTGCCTGGACAGGATCTCGCAATGAGCAGTTCTTC.

This clone was seen a handful of times. The chain employs TRBV7-9 and TRBJ1-2; 7 bases agree with TRBD1. The V gene's germline CDR1 is SEHNR and CDR2 FQNEAQ (reference sequence). The CDR3 loop spans 14 amino acids. With V trimmed by 3 bases and J by 5 bases, 6 bases remained unmatched. The CDR3: CASSFEQGWYGYTF. The CDR3 coding sequence is TGTGCCAGCAGCTTCGAACAGGGGTGGTATGGCTACACCTTC.

The chain is built from TRBV7-2 and TRBJ2-1, with TRBD1 matching over 9 bases. Trimming cost V 5 bases and J 8 bases; bases outside gene matches: 1. Looked up from germline, CDR1 is SGHTA and CDR2 is FQGNSA. This CDR3 contains 12 residues. The CDR3 protein is CASSRQGDEQFF. CDR3 in DNA: TGTGCCAGCAGCCGACAGGGGGATGAGCAGTTCTTC.

The DNA for the CDR3 is TGTGCAGGGAGCTCTGGAAACACCATATATTTT. It codes for CAGSSGNTIYF. The V and J genes are TRBV19 and TRBJ1-3; no firm D call. The CDR3 has 11 amino acids. Germline CDR1 LNHDA, CDR2 SQIVND (reference sequence).

The J gene is TRBJ1-1, the V gene TRBV6-5; D not certain. There are 13 residues in the CDR3. Germline CDR1 and CDR2: MNHEY and SVGAGI. V was clipped by 7 bases and J by 2 bases, with 11 bases between them. This CDR3 reads CASTPAANTEAFF. Written as DNA, the CDR3 is TGTGCCAGCACCCCAGCCGCAAACACTGAAGCTTTCTTT.

The V call is TRBV2, the J call TRBJ2-7; tentatively, D is TRBD2 (5 bases). Germline V gene sequence: CDR1 SNHLY, CDR2 FYNNEI. This CDR3 has 11 amino acids. V was clipped by 4 bases and J by 6 bases, with 7 bases between them. The CDR3 sequence is CASSVTSEQYV. CDR3 in DNA: TGTGCCAGCAGTGTCACTAGCGAGCAGTACGTC.

This clone was seen a few times. The chain recombines TRBV4-1 with TRBJ2-6; no definite D call. The CDR3 has 17 residues. CDR1 and CDR2 (germline): MGHRA, YSYEKL. Trimming removed 0 bases from V and 0 bases from J, with 9 bases in between. This chain's CDR3 is CASSQDYWASGANVLTF. CDR3 bases: TGCGCCAGCAGCCAAGATTATTGGGCCTCTGGGGCCAACGTCCTGACTTTC.

This rearrangement joins TRBV2 to TRBJ2-1, with TRBD1 matching over 9 bases. The trim removed 8 bases at V and 6 bases at J, leaving 8 bases unmatched. There are 14 residues in the CDR3. The V gene's germline CDR1 is SNHLY and CDR2 FYNNEI. The CDR3 is CASGTGTGINEQFF. The CDR3 DNA sequence: TGTGCCAGCGGGACCGGGACAGGGATCAATGAGCAGTTCTTC.

This clone was seen a handful of times. V is TRBV5-4 and J is TRBJ1-1; 10 bases are shared with TRBD1. CDR1 and CDR2 from the germline V gene are SGHNT and YYREEE (reference sequence). The junction had 3 bases not matched to a gene; V was cut back by 4 bases and J by 0 bases. CDR3 length equals 15 residues. CDR3 coding DNA: TGTGCCAGCAGCAGGGACAGGGGAATGAACACTGAAGCTTTCTTT. Protein sequence: CASSRDRGMNTEAFF.

This clone turned up a few times. This chain joins TRBV27 and TRBJ2-7; D unclear. This CDR3 has 13 amino acids. Germline CDR1 and CDR2: MNHEY and SMNVEV (reference sequence). V was clipped by 2 bases and J by 12 bases, with 17 bases between them. CDR3 sequence reads: CASSLHVPEEGYV. The CDR3 nucleotides are TGTGCCAGCAGTTTACATGTCCCAGAAGAAGGGTACGTC.

The rearrangement links TRBV5-1 to TRBJ2-3; D remains ambiguous. This CDR3 comprises 13 residues. CDR1 and CDR2 (germline): SGHRS, YFSETQ. V lost 1 base, J lost 4 bases, and 7 bases lay in between. CDR3 sequence reads: CASSLTVADTQYF. DNA of the CDR3: TGCGCCAGCAGCTTGACAGTAGCAGATACGCAGTATTTT.

CDR3: CASSDGGSYNEQFF. In nucleotides, the CDR3 is TGTGCCAGCAGTGATGGGGGGTCCTACAATGAGCAGTTCTTC. The chain links TRBV5-5 to TRBJ2-1; maybe TRBD2 (6 bases). The CDR3 has 14 amino acids. Trimming removed 5 bases at V and 1 base at J, with 10 bases between. Germline V gene sequence: CDR1 SGHKS, CDR2 YYEKEE (reference sequence).

The chain has TRBV30 and TRBJ2-3; no firm D call. In germline, CDR1 is GTSNPN, CDR2 SVGIG (reference sequence). With 0 bases removed from V and 9 bases from J, the gap between germline ends came to 13 bases. This CDR3 region has 13 residues. The CDR3 region is CAWSVSSPKTQYF. The DNA for the CDR3 is TGTGCCTGGAGTGTATCGAGCCCGAAGACGCAGTATTTT.

There are a few counts of this clone. The V gene is TRBV7-9, the J gene TRBJ1-4; a weak D match, TRBD1 (6 bases). Germline lookup yields CDR1 SEHNR and CDR2 FQNEAQ (reference sequence). The CDR3 is 16 amino acids. V was cut by 1 base and J by 2 bases, with 11 bases left in between. The CDR3 protein is CASSLESGATNEKLFF. CDR3 sequence (DNA): TGTGCCAGCAGCTTAGAGTCAGGGGCCACTAATGAAAAACTGTTTTTT.

The gene calls are TRBV4-1 and TRBJ2-2; the match to TRBD1 covers 7 bases. CDR1 is MGHRA, CDR2 YSYEKL, per germline. V shed 3 bases, J shed 2 bases, and the junction held 9 bases outside the gene matches. The CDR3 is 17 residues long. CDR3 in DNA: TGCGCCAGCAGCCATACCCCGGGACAGCATAACACCGGGGAGCTGTTTTTT. Translation gives CASSHTPGQHNTGELFF.

J is TRBJ2-2 and V is TRBV7-9, with TRBD1 identical over 7 bases. The CDR3 extends over 17 amino acids. Per the germline V gene, CDR1 is SEHNR and CDR2 is FQNEAQ (reference sequence). The V and J ends lost 2 bases and 6 bases, in that order; junction bases with no gene match: 12. The CDR3 DNA reads as TGTGCCAGCAGCTTATTTTTCGACAGGGATTTGCCCGGGGAGCTGTTTTTT. Its translation is CASSLFFDRDLPGELFF. Full variable domain (remainder filled in from reference TRBV7-9 and TRBJ2-2): DTGVSQNPRHKITKRGQNVTFRCDPISEHNRLYWYRQTLGQGPEFLTYFQNEAQLEKSRLLSDRFSAERPKGSFSTLEIQRTEQGDSAMYLCASSLFFDRDLPGELFFGEGSRLTVL.

This chain connects TRBV5-6 to TRBJ1-6; TRBD1 might be the D (5 bases). The CDR3 extends over 17 amino acids. Trimming left V 0 bases short and J 0 bases short, with 10 bases between. The germline V gene has CDR1 SGHDT and CDR2 YYEEEE. The CDR3 loop is CASSLDRQFSYNSPLHF. The CDR3 DNA is TGTGCCAGCAGCTTGGACAGGCAGTTCTCCTATAATTCACCCCTCCACTTT.

For the CDR3, the DNA is TGCGCCAGCAGCTTGGCTGTGGGACAGGGGTATGGCTACACCTTC. It is translated as CASSLAVGQGYGYTF. The V call is TRBV5-1, the J call TRBJ1-2; 10 bases agree with TRBD1. CDR3 length: 15 amino acids. V lost 0 bases and J lost 5; bases outside the gene matches: 4. The germline gives CDR1 SGHRS, CDR2 YFSETQ.

J is TRBJ1-2 and V is TRBV6-1; the D is unclear. CDR3 size: 12 residues. Germline-derived CDR1 and CDR2 are MNHNS and SASEGT. Trimming stripped 3 bases from V and 9 bases from J, with 11 bases between. The CDR3 region has the DNA TGTGCCAGCAGTGAGCGCCTCGAAAGCTACACCTTC. Its protein is CASSERLESYTF.

This chain uses TRBV28 with TRBJ1-6, with unresolved D. The CDR3 contains 17 residues. Germline V lookup: CDR1 MDHEN, CDR2 SYDVKM. The ends were cut back, 4 bases at V and 6 bases at J, with 19 bases in the middle. The CDR3 loop is CASSYPQSGGINSPLHF. The CDR3 DNA follows: TGTGCCAGCAGTTACCCCCAGAGTGGAGGGATTAATTCACCCCTCCACTTT.

The chain uses TRBV10-1 and TRBJ1-4; 11 bases are a match to TRBD1. J lost 8 bases, V lost 11 bases, and 19 bases had no gene match. The CDR3 totals 17 residues. Germline V lookup: CDR1 WNHNN, CDR2 SYGVQD (reference sequence). CDR3 protein: CAGGFSGTGGLWEKLFF. The CDR3 DNA sequence: TGCGCCGGTGGATTTTCCGGGACAGGGGGATTATGGGAAAAACTGTTTTTT.

The chain carries TRBV10-2 and TRBJ2-7; a weak D match, TRBD2 (7 bases). The V gene lost 7 bases and the J gene lost 0 bases, with 13 bases spanning the gap. CDR1 and CDR2 from the germline V gene are WSHSY and SAAADI. This CDR3 region has 14 residues. CDR3 in amino acids: CASNRGGSSYEQYV. The CDR3 DNA sequence: TGCGCCAGCAATCGCGGGGGCAGCTCCTACGAGCAGTACGTC.